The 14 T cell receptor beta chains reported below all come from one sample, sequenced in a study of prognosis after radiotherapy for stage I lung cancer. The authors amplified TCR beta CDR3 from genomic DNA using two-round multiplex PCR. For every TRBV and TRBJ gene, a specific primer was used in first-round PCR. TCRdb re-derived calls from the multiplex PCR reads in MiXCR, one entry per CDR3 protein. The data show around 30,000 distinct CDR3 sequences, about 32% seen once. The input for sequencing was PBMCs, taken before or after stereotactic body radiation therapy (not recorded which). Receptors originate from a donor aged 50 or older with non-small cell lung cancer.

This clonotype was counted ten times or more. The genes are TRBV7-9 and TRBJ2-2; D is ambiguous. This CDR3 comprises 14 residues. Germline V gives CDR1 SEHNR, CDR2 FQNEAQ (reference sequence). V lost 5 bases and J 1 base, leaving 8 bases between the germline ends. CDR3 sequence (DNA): TGTGCCAGCAGCCTTGGGGTGAACACCGGGGAGCTGTTTTTT. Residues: CASSLGVNTGELFF.

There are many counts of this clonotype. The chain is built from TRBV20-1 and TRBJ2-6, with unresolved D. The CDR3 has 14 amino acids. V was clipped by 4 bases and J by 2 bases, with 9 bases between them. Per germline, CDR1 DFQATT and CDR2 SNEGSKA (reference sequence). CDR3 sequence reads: CSAKHQTGANVLTF. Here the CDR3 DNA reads TGCAGTGCTAAACATCAAACTGGGGCCAACGTCCTGACTTTC.

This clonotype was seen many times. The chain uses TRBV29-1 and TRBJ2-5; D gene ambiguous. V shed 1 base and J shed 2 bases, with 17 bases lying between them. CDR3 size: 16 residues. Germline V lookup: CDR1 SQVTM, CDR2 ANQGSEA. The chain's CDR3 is CSVEGDPIIPQETQYF. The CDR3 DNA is TGCAGCGTTGAAGGGGATCCGATTATTCCGCAAGAGACCCAGTACTTC.

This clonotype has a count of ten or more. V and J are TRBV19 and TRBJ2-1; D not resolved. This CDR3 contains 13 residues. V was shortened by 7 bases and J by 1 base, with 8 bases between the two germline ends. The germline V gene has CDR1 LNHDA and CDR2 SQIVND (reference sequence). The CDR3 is CASTSRSYNEQFF. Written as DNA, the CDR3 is TGTGCCAGTACAAGCAGGTCCTACAATGAGCAGTTCTTC.

The CDR3 protein is CASSVRGLLNYEQYF. The CDR3 coding sequence is TGTGCCAGCAGTGTAAGGGGACTCTTGAACTACGAGCAGTACTTC. The rearrangement uses TRBV2 and TRBJ2-7, with D tentatively TRBD2 (6 bases). CDR1 is SNHLY, CDR2 FYNNEI, per germline. CDR3 length equals 15 residues. Trimming removed 4 bases from V and 3 bases from J, with 16 bases in between. Together with reference TRBV2 and TRBJ2-7, the CDR3 gives the full variable domain: EPEVTQTPSHQVTQMGQEVILRCVPISNHLYFYWYRQILGQKVEFLVSFYNNEISEKSEIFDDQFSVERPDGSNFTLKIRSTKLEDSAMYFCASSVRGLLNYEQYFGPGTRLTVT.

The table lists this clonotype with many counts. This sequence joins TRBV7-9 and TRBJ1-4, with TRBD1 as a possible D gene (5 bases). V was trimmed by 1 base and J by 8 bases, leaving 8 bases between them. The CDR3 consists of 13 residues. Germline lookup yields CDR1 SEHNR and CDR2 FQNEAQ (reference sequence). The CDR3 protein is CASSLVGGEKLFF. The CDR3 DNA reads TGTGCCAGCAGCTTAGTGGGGGGAGAAAAACTGTTTTTT.

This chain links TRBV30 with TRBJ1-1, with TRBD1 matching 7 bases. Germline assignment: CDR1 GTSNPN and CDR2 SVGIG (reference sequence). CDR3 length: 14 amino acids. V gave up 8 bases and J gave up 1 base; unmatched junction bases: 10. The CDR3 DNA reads TGTGCCGGCGACAGGGTGATCCAGAACACTGAAGCTTTCTTT. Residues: CAGDRVIQNTEAFF.

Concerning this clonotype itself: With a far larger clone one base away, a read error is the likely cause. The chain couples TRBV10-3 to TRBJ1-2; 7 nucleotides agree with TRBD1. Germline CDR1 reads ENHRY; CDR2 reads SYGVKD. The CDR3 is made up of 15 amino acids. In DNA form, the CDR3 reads TGTGCCAGCAGTTACGGACAGGCTTTAGTCCGGAACTACACCTTC. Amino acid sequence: CASSYGQALVRNYTF.

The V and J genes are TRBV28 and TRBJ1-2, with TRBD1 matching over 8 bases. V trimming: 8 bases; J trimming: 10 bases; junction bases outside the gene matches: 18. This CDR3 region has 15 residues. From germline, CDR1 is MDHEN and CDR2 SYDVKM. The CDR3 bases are TGTGCCAGCGGTTCCGGTATCGGACAGGGTATAGACTACACCTTC. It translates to CASGSGIGQGIDYTF.

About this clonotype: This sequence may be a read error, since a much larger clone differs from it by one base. The CDR3 DNA reads as TGTGCCAGTAGTGGGCAGACCTTCACCTGGGAGCTGTTTTTT. This sequence encodes CASSGQTFTWELFF. The V gene is TRBV19, the J gene TRBJ2-2; D gene uncertain. CDR3 length: 14 amino acids. Looked up from germline, CDR1 is LNHDA and CDR2 is SQIVND (reference sequence). Full variable domain (outside the CDR3, taken from reference TRBV19 and TRBJ2-2): DGGITQSPKYLFRKEGQNVTLSCEQNLNHDAMYWYRQDPGQGLRLIYYSQIVNDFQKGDIAEGYSVSREKKESFPLTVTSAQKNPTAFYLCASSGQTFTWELFFGEGSRLTVL.

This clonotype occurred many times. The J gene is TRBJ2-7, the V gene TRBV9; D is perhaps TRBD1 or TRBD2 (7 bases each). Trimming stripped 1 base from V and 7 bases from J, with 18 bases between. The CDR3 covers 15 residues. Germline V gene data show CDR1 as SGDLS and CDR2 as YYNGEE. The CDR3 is CASSVWGQRGGEQYF. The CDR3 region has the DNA TGTGCCAGCAGCGTATGGGGACAGAGGGGGGGTGAGCAGTACTTC.

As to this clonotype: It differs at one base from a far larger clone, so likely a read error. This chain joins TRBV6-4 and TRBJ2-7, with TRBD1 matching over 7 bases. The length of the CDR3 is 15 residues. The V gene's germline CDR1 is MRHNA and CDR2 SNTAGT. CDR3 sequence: CASSYSSDRVYEKYF. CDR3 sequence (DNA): TGTGCCAGCAGTTACTCGTCAGACAGGGTCTACGAGAAGTACTTC.

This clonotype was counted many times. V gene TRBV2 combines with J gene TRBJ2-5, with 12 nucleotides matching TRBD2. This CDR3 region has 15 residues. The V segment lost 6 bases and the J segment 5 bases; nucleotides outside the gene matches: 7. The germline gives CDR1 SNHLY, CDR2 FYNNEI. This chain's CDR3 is CASRARLAGDETQYF. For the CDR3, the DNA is TGTGCCAGCAGGGCCAGACTAGCGGGAGATGAGACCCAGTACTTC.

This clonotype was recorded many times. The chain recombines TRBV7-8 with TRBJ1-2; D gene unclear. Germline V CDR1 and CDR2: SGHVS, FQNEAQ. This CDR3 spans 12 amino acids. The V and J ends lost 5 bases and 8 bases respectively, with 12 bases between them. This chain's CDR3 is CASSPGGRGYTF. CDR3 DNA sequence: TGTGCCAGCAGCCCCGGAGGCAGGGGCTACACCTTC.